This T cell receptor (beta chain) derives from a study of CD8 T cells in ankylosing spondylitis. Overall study findings and caveats: It was reported that disease-linked clones were significantly enriched in matched ankylosing spondylitis synovial fluid. Previous work reported some of these motif variants in the synovial fluid and blood of reactive arthritis. Seemingly characteristic of ankylosing spondylitis blood was a TCR beta motif consisting of about 8 highly homologous variants.

The CDR3 spans 11 residues. Germline CDR1 and CDR2: SQVTM and ANQGSEA. V gave up 3 bases and J gave up 7 bases, with 9 bases separating them. Quantitative 5'-RACE with molecular barcodes produced the TCR beta libraries. MiXCR, run by TCRdb on the 5' RACE reads, gives a single entry per CDR3 protein. The sample includes approximately 220,000 distinct CDR3 sequences, roughly 24% seen only once; the top ten take more than 6.5%. As to this clonotype: The antigen is unknown.

The origin of this receptor is a male donor with ankylosing spondylitis or in good health (not recorded which). This chain uses TRBV29-1 with TRBJ1-1; D is unclear. The sample consisted of blood, either unsorted or a sorted T cell fraction (not recorded which). The CDR3 here is CSVEPAGEAFF. The CDR3 nucleotides read TGCAGCGTTGAGCCAGCCGGTGAAGCTTTCTTT.